This section outlines one T cell receptor (beta chain) sequence together with its context. The antigen is not known. Germline CDR1 and CDR2: SGHRS and YFSETQ. Unmatched junction bases numbered 3, after V lost 3 bases and J lost 2 bases. The CDR3 has 14 amino acids. The data belong to a study of PD-1 blockade in mismatch repair-deficient tumors. Study overall: Patients had 12 mismatch repair-deficient cancer types, all previously treated and progressing.

Using immunoSEQ multiplex PCR, the repertoire was profiled, and TCRdb retains in-frame clones only, with some absent. The sample lists tens of thousands of clones, approximately 84% occurring once. Study results and caveats: Rapid post-treatment expansion, then contraction, generally preceding radiologic response, marked tumor-resident clones.

Mismatch repair deficiency was confirmed in all patients, by PCR or immunohistochemistry. Three pembrolizumab responders had their TCRs sequenced. The sample here was PBMCs, taken before pembrolizumab treatment. The TCR comes from an adult with mismatch repair-deficient cancer. This sequence joins TRBV5-1 and TRBJ2-7, with 9 bases matching TRBD1. The CDR3 here is CASSSGTGTYEQYF. For the CDR3, the DNA is TGCGCCAGCAGCTCCGGGACAGGGACCTACGAGCAGTACTTC.